Listed below are T cell receptor beta chains from one sample, sequenced in a study of cytomegalovirus exposure and HLA in healthy donors. Assay used: immunoSEQ multiplex PCR; TCRdb lists only in-frame clones, some missing. The sample includes approximately 100,000 clones, approximately 74% seen only once; the top ten take approximately 2%. The sequencing input was PBMCs. These receptors all stem from a woman in her thirties or forties in good health and CMV-seronegative. The CDR3 runs from the conserved cysteine through the conserved F or W. A D gene is named only where the DNA matches it firmly. Size tells how often a clone was seen (once, few, many) or the class of an expanded clone, and some rows leave it out.

cdr3_length d_call j_call clone_size v_call cdr3_nt cdr3_aa
18 - TRBJ1-3 - TRBV7-6 TGTGCCAGCAGCCCAGGGACACCCGGCCGAATTTCTGGAAACACCATATATTTT CASSPGTPGRISGNTIYF
18 TRBD2 TRBJ2-2 - TRBV25-1 TGTGCCAGCAGTGAATACCGAGTGCTACTAGCGGGAGGCGGGGAGCTGTTTTTT CASSEYRVLLAGGGELFF
14 TRBD1 TRBJ2-5 - TRBV5-1 TGCGCCAGCAGCTTAACAGGGGGGCGAGAGACCCAGTACTTC CASSLTGGRETQYF
13 - TRBJ2-7 - TRBV5-5 TGTGCCAGCAGCTCAGGCATATCCTACGAGCAGTACTTC CASSSGISYEQYF
14 - TRBJ2-1 - TRBV7-9 TGTGCCAGCAGCTCGGGAGACTCCTACAATGAGCAGTTCTTC CASSSGDSYNEQFF
14 - TRBJ2-5 - TRBV5-1 TGCGCCAGCAGCCCCCTTTCGAGGCAAGAGACCCAGTACTTC CASSPLSRQETQYF
15 - TRBJ1-2 - TRBV2 TGTGCCAGCAGTGAAGAAGGGGTTCTTAACTATGGCTACACCTTC CASSEEGVLNYGYTF
16 TRBD2 TRBJ2-3 few TRBV11-2 TGTGCCAGCAGCTTAATCTTAGCGGGGCTGGCAGATACGCAGTATTTT CASSLILAGLADTQYF
14 - TRBJ2-3 - TRBV5-1 TGCGCCAGCAGCTTGGGGCCCTCTACAGATACGCAGTATTTT CASSLGPSTDTQYF
13 TRBD1 TRBJ2-1 - TRBV5-1 TGCGCCAGCAGCCGAGGACAGGGTTCTCGGCAGTTCTTC CASSRGQGSRQFF
18 TRBD2 TRBJ2-3 - TRBV9 TGTGCCAGCAGCGCCCCTTCTAGCGGGAGGGTGAGCACAGATACGCAGTATTTT CASSAPSSGRVSTDTQYF
15 - TRBJ1-2 - TRBV4-2 TGTGCCAGCAGCCAAGCTCAGAATCCTAACTATGGCTACACCTTC CASSQAQNPNYGYTF
15 TRBD1 TRBJ2-2 - TRBV27 TGTGCCAGCAGTTTTTGGGACAGGGACTCCGGGGAGCTGTTTTTT CASSFWDRDSGELFF
14 - TRBJ2-1 few TRBV6-5 TGTGCCAGCAGTTACTCGAGGCAGCCTCTTGAGCAGTTCTTC CASSYSRQPLEQFF
16 - TRBJ2-5 - TRBV7-9 TGTGCCAGCAGCGCTGGACAGTCAGCACCGCAAGAGACCCAGTACTTC CASSAGQSAPQETQYF
15 TRBD2 TRBJ2-3 - TRBV19 TGTGCCAGTAGTAGTGGGACTAGCGGGATCAGGAAGTGGTATTTT CASSSGTSGIRKWYF
13 - TRBJ2-3 - TRBV7-3 TGTGCCAGCAGCTTGACAGTAAAAGATACGCAGTATTTT CASSLTVKDTQYF
14 - TRBJ2-2 once TRBV5-5 TGTGCCAGCAGCTTGCAGGGGCGGACCGGGGAGCTGTTTTTT CASSLQGRTGELFF
16 TRBD1 TRBJ1-3 - TRBV5-1 TGCGCCAGCAGCCCCCGGGACAGCGGAGTCGGAAACACCATATATTTT CASSPRDSGVGNTIYF
15 TRBD1 TRBJ1-1 - TRBV5-1 TGCGCCAGCAGCTTGACTGGACAGGGGAACACTGAAGCTTTCTTT CASSLTGQGNTEAFF
14 TRBD1 TRBJ2-7 few TRBV19 TGTGCCAGTAGTCGGGACAGGAGCTCCTACGAGCAGTACTTC CASSRDRSSYEQYF
13 - TRBJ1-1 once TRBV5-1 TGCGCCAGCTACGACGGGGGGCACACTGAAGCTTTCTTT CASYDGGHTEAFF
18 - TRBJ2-5 - TRBV7-3 TGTGCCAGCAGCCCCCATTCCTCCCAAGCAGGCACCCAAGAGACCCAGTACTTC CASSPHSSQAGTQETQYF
14 - TRBJ2-2 - TRBV29-1 TGCAGCGTACAAGAGGTCCGGAACACCGGGGAGCTGTTTTTT CSVQEVRNTGELFF
16 - TRBJ1-3 few TRBV28 TGTGCCAGCAGTCTGGACACGTCGGCCTCTGGAAACACCATATATTTT CASSLDTSASGNTIYF
17 - TRBJ2-3 once TRBV4-2 TGTGCCAGCAGCCAAGTTCATCCCCCGGAGGGCACAGATACGCAGTATTTT CASSQVHPPEGTDTQYF
13 - TRBJ2-3 - TRBV19 TGTGCCAGTAGTATGCAGGGGTCAGATACGCAGTATTTT CASSMQGSDTQYF
13 - TRBJ1-5 - TRBV30 TGTGCCTGGAGTGAAACGACTTATCAGCCCCAGCATTTT CAWSETTYQPQHF
15 - TRBJ2-7 once TRBV4-1 TGCGCCAGCAGCCATGATTCGGTAAACTCCTACGAGCAGTACTTC CASSHDSVNSYEQYF
16 TRBD1 TRBJ1-2 - TRBV5-4 TGTGCCAGCAGCCGGGGGGCACAGGGGGTGGTCTATGGCTACACCTTC CASSRGAQGVVYGYTF
13 TRBD1 TRBJ1-1 - TRBV5-1 TGCGCCAGCAGCTCCGGGACAGTCACTGAAGCTTTCTTT CASSSGTVTEAFF
14 - TRBJ2-7 few TRBV10-2 TGCGCCAGCAAGCTAGCCGGTGAATCCTACGAGCAGTACTTC CASKLAGESYEQYF
12 - TRBJ1-2 - TRBV30 TGTGCCTGGAGTCTCGGATCAGGGGGCTACACCTTC CAWSLGSGGYTF
15 TRBD1 TRBJ1-4 - TRBV28 TGTGCCAGCAGTTCCCCGGGACAGCCTAATGAAAAACTGTTTTTT CASSSPGQPNEKLFF
14 TRBD2 TRBJ2-1 - TRBV19 TGTGCCAGTAGGGGAGCGGGAGGGCATAGTGAGCAGTTCTTC CASRGAGGHSEQFF
14 TRBD1 TRBJ2-7 - TRBV30 TGTGCCTGGGGGAAGGGACAGGGGGCCTACGAGCAGTACTTC CAWGKGQGAYEQYF
15 TRBD1 TRBJ1-3 - TRBV4-2 TGTGCCAGCAGCCAAGTGGAGGGGGCAGGAAACACCATATATTTT CASSQVEGAGNTIYF
13 TRBD1 TRBJ2-7 - TRBV5-6 TGTGCCAGCAGCGGGGACAGGGACTACGAGCAGTACTTC CASSGDRDYEQYF
15 TRBD1 TRBJ2-1 - TRBV7-2 TGTGCCAGCAGCTTAGAGGGACAGGGCTACAATGAGCAGTTCTTC CASSLEGQGYNEQFF
14 - TRBJ1-1 - TRBV5-1 TGCGCCAGCAGCTTGGCAGGGATGGTCCCTGAAGCTTTCTTT CASSLAGMVPEAFF
12 - TRBJ2-7 - TRBV29-1 TGCAGCGTTGGACAGTCGACCTACGATCAGTACTTC CSVGQSTYDQYF